One and the same sample provided the 22 T cell receptor beta chains below, sequenced in a study of T-cell memory formation after mild COVID-19. TCRdb re-derived calls from the 5' RACE reads in MiXCR, one entry per CDR3 protein. The profile shows roughly 400,000 distinct CDR3 sequences, under 20% of them singletons. The sequencing sample was made of PBMCs or a T cell subset sorted from them (not recorded which). The source is a man aged 18-30 years who had mild COVID-19 (a few samples of this study predate the infection). Cell type and time point are not known.

This clonotype was detected only a few times. The V gene is TRBV20-1, the J gene TRBJ2-5; D remains unclear. Looked up from germline, CDR1 is DFQATT and CDR2 is SNEGSKA (reference sequence). CDR3 length equals 12 residues. Trimming removed 3 bases at V and 5 bases at J, with 10 bases between. Here the CDR3 DNA reads TGCAGTGCTAGTTACGCCGGGGAGACCCAGTACTTC. Its translation: CSASYAGETQYF.

For the CDR3, the DNA is TGCAGCGTTGAAGATGAGAGTGACAGGGGGCGAGCCAAAAACATTCAGTACTTC. Translated: CSVEDESDRGRAKNIQYF. This chain joins TRBV29-1 and TRBJ2-4; 10 nucleotides match TRBD1. CDR3 size: 18 residues. CDR1 SQVTM and CDR2 ANQGSEA come from the germline V gene. V was pared by 0 bases and J by 0 bases, with 8 bases of the junction left unmatched.

This clonotype was seen only a few times. The rearrangement links TRBV6-2 or TRBV6-3 to TRBJ1-2; 7 bases agree with TRBD1. The CDR3 runs 16 residues. CDR1 is MNHEY, CDR2 SVGEGT, per germline. Germline trimming cut 1 base from V and 4 bases from J; bases unmatched to any gene: 9. CDR3 sequence reads: CASSYLWTGETYGYTF. The DNA for the CDR3 is TGTGCCAGCAGTTACTTGTGGACAGGCGAGACCTATGGCTACACCTTC.

V is TRBV4-1 and J is TRBJ2-5; D might be TRBD1 (6 bases). Germline V gives CDR1 MGHRA, CDR2 YSYEKL. The CDR3 length is 17 residues. Trimming shortened V by 1 base and J by 0 bases, and 15 bases separated the two germline ends. The CDR3 loop is CASSQGALTGYQETQYF. CDR3 DNA: TGCGCCAGCAGCCAAGGGGCGTTAACAGGGTACCAAGAGACCCAGTACTTC.

This clonotype was seen more than once but under ten times. CDR3 bases: TGTGCCACCAGCTTAGCCAAAAACATTCAGTACTTC. Its protein is CATSLAKNIQYF. The chain couples TRBV28 to TRBJ2-4; D call uncertain. The CDR3 sequence is 12 residues long. Per germline, CDR1 MDHEN and CDR2 SYDVKM. The V end lost 10 bases, the J end lost 0 bases, and 7 bases lay between the germline ends.

This chain connects TRBV7-9 to TRBJ2-5, with D hard to call. Germline values: CDR1 SEHNR, CDR2 FQNEAQ (reference sequence). V lost 3 bases and J 5 bases, leaving 10 bases between the germline ends. The CDR3 loop spans 13 amino acids. DNA of the CDR3: TGTGCCAGCAGCTTTCAAGAGACGGAGACCCAGTACTTC. It translates to CASSFQETETQYF.

The V gene is TRBV20-1, the J gene TRBJ2-1; tentatively, D is TRBD2 (5 bases). V was trimmed by 4 bases and J by 8 bases, leaving 12 bases between them. This CDR3 is built from 12 residues. Germline loops: CDR1 DFQATT, CDR2 SNEGSKA (reference sequence). In nucleotides, the CDR3 is TGCAGTGCTATTGACGGGAAGGATGAGCAGTTCTTC. Its translation: CSAIDGKDEQFF.

J is TRBJ1-1 and V is TRBV11-2; no reliable D call. Trimming stripped 2 bases from V and 5 bases from J, with 9 bases between. This CDR3 region has 13 residues. The V gene's germline CDR1 is SGHAT and CDR2 FQNNGV. CDR3 residues: CASSLSEGTEAFF. CDR3 coding DNA: TGTGCCAGCAGCTTATCGGAGGGAACTGAAGCTTTCTTT.

In this sample, this clonotype turned up many times. The chain links TRBV5-6 to TRBJ1-5; maybe TRBD1 (5 bases). This CDR3 has 15 residues. The germline V and J ends were trimmed by 0 bases and 4 bases, with 11 bases remaining between them. Germline assignment: CDR1 SGHDT and CDR2 YYEEEE. The CDR3 sequence: CASSLGPGVNQPQHF. The CDR3 coding sequence is TGTGCCAGCAGCTTGGGGCCGGGGGTTAATCAGCCCCAGCATTTT.

This clonotype was seen repeatedly, ten times or more. V gene TRBV5-5 combines with J gene TRBJ2-1, with D unresolved. V was pared by 0 bases and J by 3 bases, with 10 bases between. The germline V gene encodes CDR1 SGHKS and CDR2 YYEKEE (reference sequence). The CDR3 consists of 15 residues. The CDR3 region is CASSLGGSGYNEQFF. CDR3 nucleotide sequence: TGTGCCAGCAGCTTGGGAGGAAGTGGCTACAATGAGCAGTTCTTC.

Ten or more counts support this clonotype. V and J are TRBV11-2 and TRBJ2-7; 8 positions match TRBD1. V lost 3 bases to trimming and J lost 2 bases; unmatched junction nucleotides: 6. The V gene's germline CDR1 is SGHAT and CDR2 FQNNGV. The CDR3 length is 15 residues. The CDR3 loop is CASSFDRGRAYEQYF. As DNA, the CDR3 is TGTGCCAGCAGCTTCGACAGGGGTCGAGCCTACGAGCAGTACTTC.

This chain connects TRBV12-3 or TRBV12-4 to TRBJ1-1; D uncertain. Trimming cost V 6 bases and J 8 bases, with 10 bases left between them. CDR3 size: 11 residues. The chain's CDR3 is CASSSGLEAFF. CDR3 coding DNA: TGTGCCAGCAGCTCGGGCCTAGAAGCTTTCTTT.

This clonotype was recorded a few times. CDR3 loop: CASNAASSTDTQYF. In nucleotides, the CDR3 is TGTGCCAGCAATGCAGCCTCTAGCACAGATACGCAGTATTTT. The chain combines TRBV9 with TRBJ2-3; D gene unclear. CDR1 and CDR2 (germline): SGDLS, YYNGEE. The CDR3 has 14 residues. Trimming removed 6 bases at V and 0 bases at J, with 11 bases between.

The table lists this clonotype with many counts. The chain couples TRBV5-1 to TRBJ1-1; maybe TRBD1 (5 bases). This CDR3 is built from 13 residues. V shed 6 bases and J shed 0 bases, with 9 bases lying between them. Germline values: CDR1 SGHRS, CDR2 YFSETQ. The CDR3 DNA is TGCGCCAGCAACGGGGGGATGAACACTGAAGCTTTCTTT. Its translation: CASNGGMNTEAFF. The variable domain in full, completed from reference TRBV5-1 and TRBJ1-1, reads KAGVTQTPRYLIKTRGQQVTLSCSPISGHRSVSWYQQTPGQGLQFLFEYFSETQRNKGNFPGRFSGRQFSNSRSEMNVSTLELGDSALYLCASNGGMNTEAFFGQGTRLTVV.

In this sample, this clonotype turned up many times. V usage is TRBV12-3 or TRBV12-4 and J usage is TRBJ2-3; D may match TRBD1 or TRBD2 (5 bases each). The CDR3 runs 13 residues. Trimming stripped 6 bases from V and 0 bases from J, with 7 bases between. CDR3 coding DNA: TGTGCCAGCAGCCGGGACAGCACAGATACGCAGTATTTT. Its translation is CASSRDSTDTQYF.

The chain combines TRBV28 with TRBJ2-1, with 8 bases that match TRBD2. This CDR3 is 15 amino acids long. Germline values: CDR1 MDHEN, CDR2 SYDVKM. V was clipped by 7 bases and J by 4 bases; unmatched bases: 9. For the CDR3, the DNA is TGTGCCAGCACCGCCAAGCGGGGGCTTTACAATGAGCAGTTCTTC. Its protein product is CASTAKRGLYNEQFF.

This clonotype has just a few counts. The chain carries TRBV6-2 or TRBV6-3 and TRBJ2-1; no firm D call. The CDR3 sequence is 11 residues long. The V and J ends lost 7 bases and 13 bases respectively, with 14 bases between them. Germline-derived CDR1 and CDR2 are MNHEY and SVGEGT. The CDR3 loop is CASTEPPPQFF. CDR3 coding DNA: TGTGCCAGCACGGAGCCTCCCCCCCAGTTCTTC.

This clonotype was seen a handful of times. The chain joins TRBV2 to TRBJ2-5, with D possibly matching TRBD1 (6 bases). Germline V gene sequence: CDR1 SNHLY, CDR2 FYNNEI. Trimming cost V 4 bases and J 4 bases, with 13 bases left between them. The CDR3 is 14 residues long. CDR3 region: CASSAPQGIETQYF. CDR3 in DNA: TGTGCCAGCAGTGCCCCCCAGGGGATAGAGACCCAGTACTTC.

The chain uses TRBV10-3 and TRBJ1-1; 12 bases align to TRBD1. Trimming removed 4 bases from V and 5 bases from J; junction bases left unmatched: 5. The CDR3 spans 15 residues. The germline gives CDR1 ENHRY, CDR2 SYGVKD. DNA for the CDR3: TGTGCCATCAGTGGGGGACAGGGGGCCGAGACTGAAGCTTTCTTT. Translated: CAISGGQGAETEAFF.

This chain joins TRBV6-5 and TRBJ1-1, with D possibly matching TRBD1 (6 bases). The V end lost 6 bases, the J end lost 1 base, and 15 bases lay between the germline ends. The germline gives CDR1 MNHEY, CDR2 SVGAGI. The CDR3 has 15 residues. In DNA form, the CDR3 reads TGTGCCAGCAGGCCTCGGGACAACCGGAACACTGAAGCTTTCTTT. As protein: CASRPRDNRNTEAFF.

The chain links TRBV12-3 or TRBV12-4 to TRBJ2-2; perhaps TRBD2 as D (5 bases). CDR3 length: 16 residues. Trimming pared 5 bases from V and 0 bases from J, leaving 13 bases between. The CDR3 nucleotides are TGTGCCAGCAGTGTCTGGTGGGAGACGAACACCGGGGAGCTGTTTTTT. It translates to CASSVWWETNTGELFF.

This clonotype was seen more than once but under ten times. The chain links TRBV20-1 to TRBJ1-4; possibly TRBD1 for D (6 bases). Trimming took 6 bases from V and 2 from J, leaving 16 bases between them. CDR1 DFQATT and CDR2 SNEGSKA come from the germline V gene (reference sequence). This CDR3 is built from 15 residues. The DNA of the CDR3 is TGCAGTGCATCCATCTCGGGGGGCACTAATGAAAAACTGTTTTTT. Residues: CSASISGGTNEKLFF.